The present TCR beta chain was sequenced within a study of CD8 T cells in Susac syndrome. CDR3 length: 16 residues. V lost 4 bases, J lost 0 bases, and 13 bases lay in between. Germline values: CDR1 LGHDT, CDR2 YNNKEL (reference sequence). The study sequenced TCR beta in blood CD8+ and CD4+ T cells. RNA in amounts of roughly 0.45 to 1 ug was reverse transcribed with random hexamers. TCRdb re-derived calls from the immunoSEQ multiplex PCR reads in MiXCR, one entry per CDR3 protein. The top ten clones hold about 0.12% of a sample with almost 450,000 distinct CDR3 sequences, 85% to 90% of them seen once.

Material for sequencing was CD8+ T cells from PBMCs. The TCR sequence derives from a human donor with multiple sclerosis. The chain combines TRBV3-1 with TRBJ2-4; D remains ambiguous. The CDR3 reads CASSRVGGLAKNIQYF. CDR3 in DNA: TGTGCCAGCAGCCGGGTAGGCGGCCTAGCCAAAAACATTCAGTACTTC.